The 5 T cell receptor beta chains below come from one sample, sequenced in a study of blood T cell repertoires in COVID-19. TCRdb keeps only in-frame clones here, not all; method: immunoSEQ multiplex PCR. The data contain about 110,000 clones, more than 70% of them singletons. The specimen was peripheral blood. The receptors here all came from a woman aged 45-65 years with acute or convalescent COVID-19.

V is TRBV14 and J is TRBJ2-1, with 11 bases identical to TRBD2. V shed 3 bases, J shed 4 bases, and the junction held 8 bases outside the gene matches. This CDR3 contains 17 residues. Per germline, CDR1 SGHDN and CDR2 FVKESK. CDR3 nucleotides: TGTGCCAGCAGCCACCTCCCGGGACTAGCGGAATACAATGAGCAGTTCTTC. Its protein is CASSHLPGLAEYNEQFF.

This chain connects TRBV10-3 to TRBJ2-7, with TRBD2 identical over 8 bases. This CDR3 comprises 15 residues. With V trimmed by 2 bases and J by 3 bases, 6 bases remained unmatched. Germline-derived CDR1 and CDR2 are ENHRY and SYGVKD. The CDR3 is CAISEQVAGYYEQYF. The DNA for the CDR3 is TGTGCCATCAGTGAGCAGGTAGCGGGGTACTACGAGCAGTACTTC.

This clone has a handful of counts. The rearrangement joins TRBV11-2 to TRBJ1-6; no definite D call. Trimming stripped 3 bases from V and 10 bases from J, with 13 bases between. This CDR3 contains 14 residues. Germline V gene data show CDR1 as SGHAT and CDR2 as FQNNGV. The CDR3 here is CASSFRGEESPLHF. CDR3 DNA: TGTGCCAGCAGCTTCCGGGGAGAGGAGTCACCCCTCCACTTT.

The chain recombines TRBV6-6 with TRBJ2-2; a possible D gene is TRBD1 (6 bases). CDR3 length: 11 amino acids. CDR1 and CDR2 (germline): MNHNY, SVGAGI (reference sequence). V lost 7 bases and J 8 bases, leaving 8 bases between the germline ends. The CDR3 DNA is TGTGCCAGCACCCAGGGGGGGGAGCTGTTTTTT. Protein sequence: CASTQGGELFF.

The chain couples TRBV18 to TRBJ2-2; 10 positions match TRBD2. Trimming removed 0 bases from V and 6 bases from J; junction bases left unmatched: 16. Per the germline V gene, CDR1 is KGHSH and CDR2 is LQKENI. This CDR3 has 20 residues. The CDR3 protein is CASSPPGGAGGPGDAGELFF. The CDR3 coding sequence is TGTGCCAGCTCACCACCCGGAGGAGCGGGAGGGCCGGGAGACGCCGGGGAGCTGTTTTTT.